This T cell receptor beta chain is from a study of blood T cell repertoires in COVID-19. Turning to the study itself: Samples of COVID-19 (acute and convalescent) were obtained from the United States, Italy and Spain. T cells, B-cell-depleted T cells, or PBMCs supplied cDNA or gDNA.

Study processing details: Using reference gene primer amplification, nucleated cell counts were estimated. Sequencing used immunoSEQ multiplex PCR; TCRdb keeps in-frame clones, though not all of them. V, J and clone size derive from that table, while D and trimming were established from the DNA sequence. The top ten clones hold more than 6.5% of a sample with 150,000 to 200,000 clones, roughly three quarters of them seen once. Trimming cost V 5 bases and J 3 bases; bases outside gene matches: 7. The germline V gene has CDR1 GTSNPN and CDR2 SVGIG (reference sequence). This CDR3 contains 15 residues. Sample: peripheral blood. The clonotype was recovered from a woman between 50 and 59 years old with active or convalescent COVID-19. The genes are TRBV30 and TRBJ2-1; 10 nucleotides match TRBD2. DNA for the CDR3: TGTGCCTGGGCAACTCCTAGCGGGAGCTACAATGAGCAGTTCTTC. Translating it yields CAWATPSGSYNEQFF.